This entry lists 11 T cell receptor beta chains sequenced from one sample in a study of cytomegalovirus exposure and HLA in healthy donors. The PCR contained 60 Vbeta and 13 Jbeta primers. Using immunoSEQ multiplex PCR, the repertoire was profiled, and TCRdb retains in-frame clones only, with some absent. Of about 100,000 clones detected, around 83% appear once; the ten largest clones hold more than 1%. The sample comprised PBMCs. These receptor sequences come from a woman under 30 in good health and CMV-seronegative.

The gene calls are TRBV27 and TRBJ2-2, with 8 positions matching TRBD2. This CDR3 is 17 amino acids long. Germline CDR1 MNHEY, CDR2 SMNVEV (reference sequence). V lost 7 bases, J lost 3 bases, and 13 bases stayed unmatched. CDR3 DNA sequence: TGTGCCAGCATTCCCGAAGCGGGGGAACTGTACACCGGGGAGCTGTTTTTT. This gives the protein CASIPEAGELYTGELFF.

The chain recombines TRBV19 with TRBJ1-6; D is possibly TRBD1 (5 bases). Germline values: CDR1 LNHDA, CDR2 SQIVND (reference sequence). Trimming took off 5 bases at V and 14 bases at J, with 16 bases between the two ends. The CDR3 spans 13 residues. The CDR3 loop is CASSRTPTVTLHF. CDR3 sequence (DNA): TGTGCCAGTAGTCGTACCCCGACAGTCACCCTCCACTTT. The full variable domain, completed using reference TRBV19 and TRBJ1-6, is DGGITQSPKYLFRKEGQNVTLSCEQNLNHDAMYWYRQDPGQGLRLIYYSQIVNDFQKGDIAEGYSVSREKKESFPLTVTSAQKNPTAFYLCASSRTPTVTLHFGNGTRLTVT.

The rearrangement uses TRBV7-4 and TRBJ1-5; TRBD1 matches 7 bases. Germline CDR1 SGHVT, CDR2 SQSDAQ. The V segment lost 4 bases and the J segment 0 bases; nucleotides outside the gene matches: 9. This CDR3 comprises 17 residues. CDR3: CASSYGQEPYSNQPQHF. The CDR3 nucleotides are TGTGCCAGCAGCTACGGACAGGAACCTTATAGCAATCAGCCCCAGCATTTT.

V and J are TRBV28 and TRBJ2-3, with D tentatively TRBD2 (5 bases). V was clipped by 1 base and J by 11 bases, with 7 bases between them. The CDR3 length is 11 residues. The germline CDR1 and CDR2 sequences are MDHEN and SYDVKM. The CDR3 bases are TGTGCCAGCAGTTTATACAGCGGGCAGTATTTT. Its protein product is CASSLYSGQYF.

The sample holds a few counts of this clone. The V gene is TRBV4-3, the J gene TRBJ1-3, with a possible D match to TRBD1 (5 bases). V dropped 7 bases and J dropped 0 bases, with 13 bases sitting between them. The V gene's germline CDR1 is LGHNA and CDR2 YSLEER. The length of the CDR3 is 15 residues. The CDR3 nucleotides are TGCGCCAGCATGACGACAGTTAGCTCTGGAAACACCATATATTTT. This sequence encodes CASMTTVSSGNTIYF.

This clone was counted once. The chain is built from TRBV25-1 and TRBJ2-7, with a weak D call TRBD1 (5 bases). Trimming took off 0 bases at V and 3 bases at J, with 18 bases between the two ends. This CDR3 region has 17 residues. In germline, CDR1 is MGHDK, CDR2 SYGVNS. The CDR3 region is CASSEYGDPSRGYEQYF. In DNA form, the CDR3 reads TGTGCCAGCAGTGAATATGGTGACCCTTCAAGGGGCTACGAGCAGTACTTC.

The J gene is TRBJ1-4, the V gene TRBV6-5; 7 bases align to TRBD1. This CDR3 contains 15 residues. Germline CDR1 MNHEY, CDR2 SVGAGI. Trimming cost V 5 bases and J 7 bases; bases outside gene matches: 10. CDR3 sequence: CASSRTGVVGEKLFF. The CDR3 DNA is TGTGCCAGCAGTAGAACAGGGGTGGTGGGTGAAAAACTGTTTTTT.

This chain links TRBV28 with TRBJ1-2; D possibly corresponds to TRBD1 (5 bases). The CDR3 is 13 amino acids. Trimming removed 6 bases from V and 3 bases from J, with 11 bases in between. Germline lookup yields CDR1 MDHEN and CDR2 SYDVKM. CDR3 bases: TGTGCCAGCAGCCTCGGGACTGACTATGGCTACACCTTC. The encoded protein is CASSLGTDYGYTF.

Here the CDR3 DNA reads TGTGCCAGCAGTGGGGCAGGGGACGGCCAGCCCCAGCATTTT. As protein: CASSGAGDGQPQHF. This chain connects TRBV25-1 to TRBJ1-5, with D possibly TRBD1 on 6 matching bases. V was shortened by 4 bases and J by 7 bases, with 14 bases between the two germline ends. Per the germline V gene, CDR1 is MGHDK and CDR2 is SYGVNS. The CDR3 has 14 amino acids.

The gene calls are TRBV7-2 and TRBJ1-2; D gene uncertain. This CDR3 is built from 14 residues. V gave up 2 bases and J gave up 3 bases, with 10 bases separating them. CDR1 and CDR2 from the germline V gene are SGHTA and FQGNSA. Here the CDR3 DNA reads TGTGCCAGCAGCTTAATCGGCCAGGACTATGGCTACACCTTC. It codes for CASSLIGQDYGYTF. The full variable domain, with the rest looked up from reference TRBV7-2 and TRBJ1-2, is GAGVSQSPSNKVTEKGKDVELRCDPISGHTALYWYRQSLGQGLEFLIYFQGNSAPDKSGLPSDRFSAERTGGSVSTLTIQRTQQEDSAVYLCASSLIGQDYGYTFGSGTRLTVV.

The chain combines TRBV7-3 with TRBJ2-2; D might be TRBD2 (6 bases). Germline assignment: CDR1 SGHTA and CDR2 FQGTGA. This CDR3 has 19 amino acids. Trimming left V 5 bases short and J 1 base short, with 23 bases between. The CDR3 region is CASSPPGGTPGVNTGELFF. CDR3 coding DNA: TGTGCCAGCAGCCCCCCCGGGGGAACACCCGGTGTGAACACCGGGGAGCTGTTTTTT.